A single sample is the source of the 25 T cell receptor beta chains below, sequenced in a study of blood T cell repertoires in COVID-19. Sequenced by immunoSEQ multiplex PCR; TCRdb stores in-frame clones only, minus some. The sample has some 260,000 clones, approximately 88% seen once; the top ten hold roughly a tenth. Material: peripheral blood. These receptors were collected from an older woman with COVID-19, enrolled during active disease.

CDR3 sequence reads: CASSFTGQGARKTEAFF. The CDR3 region has the DNA TGCGCCAGCAGCTTCACCGGACAGGGGGCAAGGAAGACTGAAGCTTTCTTT. J is TRBJ1-1 and V is TRBV5-1, with TRBD1 matching over 11 bases. After removal of 2 bases from V and 5 bases from J, the junction contained 11 bases not matched to a gene. The CDR3 totals 17 residues. In germline, CDR1 is SGHRS, CDR2 YFSETQ. Full variable domain (rest looked up from reference TRBV5-1 and TRBJ1-1): KAGVTQTPRYLIKTRGQQVTLSCSPISGHRSVSWYQQTPGQGLQFLFEYFSETQRNKGNFPGRFSGRQFSNSRSEMNVSTLELGDSALYLCASSFTGQGARKTEAFFGQGTRLTVV.

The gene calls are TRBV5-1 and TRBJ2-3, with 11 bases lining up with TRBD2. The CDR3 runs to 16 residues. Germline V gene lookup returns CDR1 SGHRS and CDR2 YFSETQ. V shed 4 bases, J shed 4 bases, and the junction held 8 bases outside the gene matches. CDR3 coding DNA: TGCGCCAGCAGCGAACCGGTACTAGCGGGAGCAGATACGCAGTATTTT. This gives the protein CASSEPVLAGADTQYF. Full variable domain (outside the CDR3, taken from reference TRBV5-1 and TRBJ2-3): KAGVTQTPRYLIKTRGQQVTLSCSPISGHRSVSWYQQTPGQGLQFLFEYFSETQRNKGNFPGRFSGRQFSNSRSEMNVSTLELGDSALYLCASSEPVLAGADTQYFGPGTRLTVL.

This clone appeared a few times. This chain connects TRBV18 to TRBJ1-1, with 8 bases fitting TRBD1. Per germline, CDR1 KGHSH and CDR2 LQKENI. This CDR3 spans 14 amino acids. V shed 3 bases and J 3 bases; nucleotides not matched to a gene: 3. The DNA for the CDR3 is TGTGCCAGCTCACCGGACAGGGTGGACACTGAAGCTTTCTTT. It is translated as CASSPDRVDTEAFF.

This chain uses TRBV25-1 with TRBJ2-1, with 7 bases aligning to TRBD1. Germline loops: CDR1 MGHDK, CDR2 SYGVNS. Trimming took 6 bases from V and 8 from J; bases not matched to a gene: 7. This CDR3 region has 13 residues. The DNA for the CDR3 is TGTGCCAGCAGAATACAGGGGCCCGATGAGCAGTTCTTC. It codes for CASRIQGPDEQFF.

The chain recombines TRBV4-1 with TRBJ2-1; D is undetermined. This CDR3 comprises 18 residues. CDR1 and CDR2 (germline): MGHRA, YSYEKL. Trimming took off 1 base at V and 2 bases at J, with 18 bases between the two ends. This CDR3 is CASSQAELSRQPYNEQFF. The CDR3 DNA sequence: TGCGCCAGCAGCCAAGCGGAACTCAGCAGGCAACCCTACAATGAGCAGTTCTTC.

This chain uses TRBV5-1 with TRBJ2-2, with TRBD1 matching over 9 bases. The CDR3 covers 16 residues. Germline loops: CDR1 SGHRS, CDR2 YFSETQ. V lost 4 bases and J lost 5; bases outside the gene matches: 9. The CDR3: CASSTLPGQGTGELFF. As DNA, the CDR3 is TGCGCCAGCAGCACACTCCCGGGACAGGGTACCGGGGAGCTGTTTTTT. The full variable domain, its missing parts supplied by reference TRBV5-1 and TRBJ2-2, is KAGVTQTPRYLIKTRGQQVTLSCSPISGHRSVSWYQQTPGQGLQFLFEYFSETQRNKGNFPGRFSGRQFSNSRSEMNVSTLELGDSALYLCASSTLPGQGTGELFFGEGSRLTVL.

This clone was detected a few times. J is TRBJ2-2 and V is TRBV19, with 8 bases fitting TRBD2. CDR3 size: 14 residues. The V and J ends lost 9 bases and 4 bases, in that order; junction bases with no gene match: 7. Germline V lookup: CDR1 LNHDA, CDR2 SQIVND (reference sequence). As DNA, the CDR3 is TGTGCCAGCATAGCGGGACGGCGCACCGGGGAGCTGTTTTTT. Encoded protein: CASIAGRRTGELFF.

CDR3 protein: CASTLGAGGENIQYF. Here the CDR3 DNA reads TGCGCCAGCACCTTAGGGGCAGGGGGTGAGAACATTCAGTACTTC. This chain connects TRBV5-1 to TRBJ2-4, with 7 bases aligning to TRBD1. This CDR3 is 15 amino acids long. Germline trimming cut 6 bases from V and 7 bases from J; bases unmatched to any gene: 13. Germline CDR1 SGHRS, CDR2 YFSETQ.

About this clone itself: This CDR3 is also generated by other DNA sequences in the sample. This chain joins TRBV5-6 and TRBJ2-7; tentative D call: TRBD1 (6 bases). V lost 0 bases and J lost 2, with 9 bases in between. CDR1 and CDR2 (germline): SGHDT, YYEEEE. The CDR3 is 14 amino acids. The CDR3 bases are TGTGCCAGCAGCTTGGTGGACAGACCCTACGAGCAGTACTTC. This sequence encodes CASSLVDRPYEQYF.

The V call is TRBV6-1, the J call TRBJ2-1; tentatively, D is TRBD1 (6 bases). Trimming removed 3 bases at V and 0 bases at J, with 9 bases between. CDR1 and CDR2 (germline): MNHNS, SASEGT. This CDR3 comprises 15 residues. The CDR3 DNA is TGTGCCAGCAGTGAGGGACATTTCTCCTACAATGAGCAGTTCTTC. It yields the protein CASSEGHFSYNEQFF.

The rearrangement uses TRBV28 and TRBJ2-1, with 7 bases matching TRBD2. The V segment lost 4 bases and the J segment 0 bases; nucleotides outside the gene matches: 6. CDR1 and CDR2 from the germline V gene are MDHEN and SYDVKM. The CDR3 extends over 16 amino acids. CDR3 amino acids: CASSYTSESSYNEQFF. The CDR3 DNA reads TGTGCCAGCAGTTATACTAGCGAAAGCTCCTACAATGAGCAGTTCTTC. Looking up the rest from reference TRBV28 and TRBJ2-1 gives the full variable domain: DVKVTQSSRYLVKRTGEKVFLECVQDMDHENMFWYRQDPGLGLRLIYFSYDVKMKEKGDIPEGYSVSREKKERFSLILESASTNQTSMYLCASSYTSESSYNEQFFGPGTRLTVL.

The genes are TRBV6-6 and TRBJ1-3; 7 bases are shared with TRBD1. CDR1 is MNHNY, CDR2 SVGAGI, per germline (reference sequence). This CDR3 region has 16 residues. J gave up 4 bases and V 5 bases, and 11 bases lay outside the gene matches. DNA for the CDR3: TGTGCCAGCAGTCAAGACCCAGGGGGGCTCGGAAACACCATATATTTT. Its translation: CASSQDPGGLGNTIYF.

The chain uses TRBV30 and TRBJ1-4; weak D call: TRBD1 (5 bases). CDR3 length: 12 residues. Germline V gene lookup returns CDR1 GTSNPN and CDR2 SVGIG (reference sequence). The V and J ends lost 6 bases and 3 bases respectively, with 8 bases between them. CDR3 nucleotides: TGTGCCTGCGGACAATCTAATGAAAAACTGTTTTTT. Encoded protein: CACGQSNEKLFF.

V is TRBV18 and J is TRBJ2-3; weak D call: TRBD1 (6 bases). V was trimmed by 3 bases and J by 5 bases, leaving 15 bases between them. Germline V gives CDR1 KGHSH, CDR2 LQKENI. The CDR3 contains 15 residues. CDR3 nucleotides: TGTGCCAGCTCACCGCCCCAGGGGCAAGTAGATACGCAGTATTTT. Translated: CASSPPQGQVDTQYF.

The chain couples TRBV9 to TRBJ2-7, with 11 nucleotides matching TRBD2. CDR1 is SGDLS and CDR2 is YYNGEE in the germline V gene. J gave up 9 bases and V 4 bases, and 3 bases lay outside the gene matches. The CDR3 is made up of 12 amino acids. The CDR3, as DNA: TGTGCCAGCAGCACTAGCGGGAGTGGGCAGTACTTC. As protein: CASSTSGSGQYF.

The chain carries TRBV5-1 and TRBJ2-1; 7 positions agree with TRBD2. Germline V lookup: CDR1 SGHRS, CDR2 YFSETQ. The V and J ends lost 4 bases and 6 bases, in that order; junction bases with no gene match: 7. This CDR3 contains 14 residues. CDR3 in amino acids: CASSTWASGNEQFF. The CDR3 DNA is TGCGCCAGCAGCACCTGGGCTAGCGGCAATGAGCAGTTCTTC.

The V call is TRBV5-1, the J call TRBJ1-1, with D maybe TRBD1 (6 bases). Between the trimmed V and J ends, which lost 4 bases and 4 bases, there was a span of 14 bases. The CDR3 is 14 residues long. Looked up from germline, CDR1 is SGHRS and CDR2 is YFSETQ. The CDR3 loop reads CASSEQGVVTEAFF. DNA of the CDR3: TGCGCCAGCAGCGAACAGGGTGTTGTCACTGAAGCTTTCTTT.

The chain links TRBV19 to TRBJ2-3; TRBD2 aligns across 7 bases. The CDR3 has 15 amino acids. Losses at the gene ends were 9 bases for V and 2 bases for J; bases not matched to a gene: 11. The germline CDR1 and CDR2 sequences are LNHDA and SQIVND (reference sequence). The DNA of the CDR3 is TGTGCCAGCACTAAGCGGGACCGCTTCACAGATACGCAGTATTTT. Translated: CASTKRDRFTDTQYF.

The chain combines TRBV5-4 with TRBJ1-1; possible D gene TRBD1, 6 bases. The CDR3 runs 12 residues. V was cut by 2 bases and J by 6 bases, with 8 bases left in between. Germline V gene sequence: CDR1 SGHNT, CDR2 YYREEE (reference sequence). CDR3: CASSFAGAEAFF. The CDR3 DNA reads TGTGCCAGCAGCTTCGCAGGGGCTGAAGCTTTCTTT.

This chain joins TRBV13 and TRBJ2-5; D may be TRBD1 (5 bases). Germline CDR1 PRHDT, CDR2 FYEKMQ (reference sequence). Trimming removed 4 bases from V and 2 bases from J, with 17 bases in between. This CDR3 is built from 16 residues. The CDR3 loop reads CASSYRFWGDQETQYF. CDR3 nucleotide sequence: TGTGCCAGCAGCTACCGGTTTTGGGGCGATCAAGAGACCCAGTACTTC.

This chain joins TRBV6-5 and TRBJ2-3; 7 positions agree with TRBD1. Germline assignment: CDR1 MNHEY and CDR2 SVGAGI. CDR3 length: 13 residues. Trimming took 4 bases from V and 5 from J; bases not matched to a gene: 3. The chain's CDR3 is CASSSYRGDTQYF. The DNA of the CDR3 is TGTGCCAGCAGTTCTTACAGGGGAGATACGCAGTATTTT.

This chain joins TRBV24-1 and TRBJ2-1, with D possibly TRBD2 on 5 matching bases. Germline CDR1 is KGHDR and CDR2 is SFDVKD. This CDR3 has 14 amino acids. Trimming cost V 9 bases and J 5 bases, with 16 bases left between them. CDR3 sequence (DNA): TGTGCCACCCAATCTTGGGAGAGGAACAATGAGCAGTTCTTC. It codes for CATQSWERNNEQFF.

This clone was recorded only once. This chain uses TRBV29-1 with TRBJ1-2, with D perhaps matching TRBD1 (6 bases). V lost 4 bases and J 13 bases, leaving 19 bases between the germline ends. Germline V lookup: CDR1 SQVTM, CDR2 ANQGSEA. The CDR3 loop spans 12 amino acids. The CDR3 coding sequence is TGCAGCGTTGTAACAGGGCTTATCAGTGTCACCTTC. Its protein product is CSVVTGLISVTF.

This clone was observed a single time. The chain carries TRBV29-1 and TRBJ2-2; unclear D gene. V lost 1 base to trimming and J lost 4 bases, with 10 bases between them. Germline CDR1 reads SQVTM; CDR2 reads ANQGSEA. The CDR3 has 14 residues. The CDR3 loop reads CSVEGAGSTGELFF. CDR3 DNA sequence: TGCAGCGTTGAAGGCGCAGGATCCACCGGGGAGCTGTTTTTT.

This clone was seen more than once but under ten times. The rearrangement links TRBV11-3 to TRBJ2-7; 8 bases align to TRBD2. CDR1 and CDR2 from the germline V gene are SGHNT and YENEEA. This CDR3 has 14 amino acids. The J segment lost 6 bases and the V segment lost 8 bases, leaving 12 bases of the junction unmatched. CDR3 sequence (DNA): TGTGCCAGCGGATTAGCGGGGAACCCCTTCGAGCAGTACTTC. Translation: CASGLAGNPFEQYF.